This T cell receptor beta chain is from a study of beta chain features in type 1 diabetes. General study points: TCRB repertoires of naive, central memory and Treg cells appeared more similar among patients than among healthy donors. A moderate, significant TCRB CDR3 shortening appeared in type 1 diabetes across four CD4+ subsets.

This clone was found once. What it binds is unknown. The germline CDR1 and CDR2 sequences are MNHNY and SVGAGI (reference sequence). CDR3 length: 13 amino acids. The V gene end was trimmed by 2 bases and the J gene end by 2 bases; junction bases not matched to a gene: 0. All of the isolated RNA was reverse transcribed, so expressed TCRB transcripts were sequenced. Some clones are missing from TCRdb's copy, which holds only in-frame ones; the method was immunoSEQ multiplex PCR. The sample includes tens of thousands of clones, 66% seen only once; the top ten take roughly 1.7%. The chain is built from TRBV6-6 and TRBJ2-7, with 7 positions matching TRBD1. This receptor was obtained from a man between 25 and 39 years old with type 1 diabetes. Some clones in this sample may be carry-over from other donors' samples. Sequencing input: Tregs from blood. This chain's CDR3 is CASSYQGAYEQYF. Here the CDR3 DNA reads TGTGCCAGCAGTTACCAGGGGGCCTACGAGCAGTACTTC.